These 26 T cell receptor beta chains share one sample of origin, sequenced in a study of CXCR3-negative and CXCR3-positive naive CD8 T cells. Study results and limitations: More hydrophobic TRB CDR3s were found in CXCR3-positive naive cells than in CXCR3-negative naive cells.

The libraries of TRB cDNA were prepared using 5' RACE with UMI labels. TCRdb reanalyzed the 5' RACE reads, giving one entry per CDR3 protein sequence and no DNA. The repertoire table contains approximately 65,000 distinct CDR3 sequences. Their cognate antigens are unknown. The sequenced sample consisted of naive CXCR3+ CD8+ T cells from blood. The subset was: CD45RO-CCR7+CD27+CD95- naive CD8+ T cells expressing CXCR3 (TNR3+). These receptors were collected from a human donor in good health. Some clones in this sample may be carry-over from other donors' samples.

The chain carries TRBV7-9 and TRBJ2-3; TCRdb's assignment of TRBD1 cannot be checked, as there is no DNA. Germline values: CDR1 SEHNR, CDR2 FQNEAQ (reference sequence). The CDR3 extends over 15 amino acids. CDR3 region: CASSFSRGGTDTQYF.

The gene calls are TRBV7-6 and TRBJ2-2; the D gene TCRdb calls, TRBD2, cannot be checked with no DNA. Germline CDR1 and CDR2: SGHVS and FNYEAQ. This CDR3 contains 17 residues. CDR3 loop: CASSLGGSKGGTGELFF.

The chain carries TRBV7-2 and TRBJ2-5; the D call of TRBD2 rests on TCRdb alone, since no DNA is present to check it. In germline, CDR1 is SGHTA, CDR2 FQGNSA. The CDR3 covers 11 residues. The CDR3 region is CASRNDSGVTF.

CDR3 in amino acids: CSVPGLAGYEQFF. This chain connects TRBV29-1 to TRBJ2-1; TCRdb lists TRBD2, though no DNA is available to test this call. The CDR3 sequence is 13 residues long. Germline assignment: CDR1 SQVTM and CDR2 ANQGSEA.

The CDR3 loop is CASSFKRTGDEKLFF. The chain carries TRBV5-1 and TRBJ1-4; no DNA is available, so the TRBD1 call from TCRdb remains unchecked. Per germline, CDR1 SGHRS and CDR2 YFSETQ. The CDR3 length is 15 residues.

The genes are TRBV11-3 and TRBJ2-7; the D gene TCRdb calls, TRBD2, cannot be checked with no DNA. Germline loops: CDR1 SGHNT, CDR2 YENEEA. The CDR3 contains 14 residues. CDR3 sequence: CASSPTSGAYEQYF. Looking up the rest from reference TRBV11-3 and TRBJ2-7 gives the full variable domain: EAGVVQSPRYKIIEKKQPVAFWCNPISGHNTLYWYLQNLGQGPELLIRYENEEAVDDSQLPKDRFSAERLKGVDSTLKIQPAELGDSAVYLCASSPTSGAYEQYFGPGTRLTVT.

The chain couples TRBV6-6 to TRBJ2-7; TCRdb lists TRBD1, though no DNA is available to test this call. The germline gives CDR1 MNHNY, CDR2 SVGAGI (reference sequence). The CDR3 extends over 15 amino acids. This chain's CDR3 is CASSYDPGAPYEQYF.

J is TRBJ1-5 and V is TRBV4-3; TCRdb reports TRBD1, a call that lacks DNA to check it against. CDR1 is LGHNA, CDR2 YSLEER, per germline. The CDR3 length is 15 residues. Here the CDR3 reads CASSQGTGDNQPQHF.

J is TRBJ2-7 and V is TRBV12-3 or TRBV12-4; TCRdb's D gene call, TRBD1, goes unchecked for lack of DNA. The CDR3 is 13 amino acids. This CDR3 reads CASSSGYSYEQYF.

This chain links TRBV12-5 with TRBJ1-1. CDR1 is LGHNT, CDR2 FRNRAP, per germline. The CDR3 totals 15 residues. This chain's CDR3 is CASGLVKLGPTEAFF.

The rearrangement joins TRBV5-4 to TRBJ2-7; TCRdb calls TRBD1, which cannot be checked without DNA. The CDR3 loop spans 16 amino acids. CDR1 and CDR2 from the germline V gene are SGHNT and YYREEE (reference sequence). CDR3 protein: CASSLRLGAGVYEQYF.

The chain's CDR3 is CASSQAWPSGGSEQFF. The chain couples TRBV14 to TRBJ2-1; no DNA is available, so the TRBD2 call from TCRdb remains unchecked. Germline V CDR1 and CDR2: SGHDN, FVKESK. The CDR3 covers 16 residues.

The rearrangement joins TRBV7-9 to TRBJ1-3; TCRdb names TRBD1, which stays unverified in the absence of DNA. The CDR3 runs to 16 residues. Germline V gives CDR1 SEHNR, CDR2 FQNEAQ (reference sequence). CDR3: CASSFYRGRSGNTIYF.

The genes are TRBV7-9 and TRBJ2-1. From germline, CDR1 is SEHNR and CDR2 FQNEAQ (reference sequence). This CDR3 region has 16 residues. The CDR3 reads CASSSYGASSYNEQFF.

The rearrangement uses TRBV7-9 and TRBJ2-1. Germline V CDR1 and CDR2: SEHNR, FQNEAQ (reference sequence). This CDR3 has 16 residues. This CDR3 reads CASSLAPKEKHNEQFF.

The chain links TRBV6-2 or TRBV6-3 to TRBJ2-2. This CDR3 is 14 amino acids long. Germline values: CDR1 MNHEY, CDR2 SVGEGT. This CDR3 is CASSYLGLTGELFF.

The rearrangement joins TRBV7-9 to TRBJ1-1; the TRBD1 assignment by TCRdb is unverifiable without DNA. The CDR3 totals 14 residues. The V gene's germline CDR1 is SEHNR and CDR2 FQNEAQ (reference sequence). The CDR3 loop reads CASSDLGVNTEAFF.

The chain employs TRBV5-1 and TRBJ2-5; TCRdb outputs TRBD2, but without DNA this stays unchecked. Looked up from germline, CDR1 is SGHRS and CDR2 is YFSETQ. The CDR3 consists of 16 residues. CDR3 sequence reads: CASRRTSCANQETQYF.

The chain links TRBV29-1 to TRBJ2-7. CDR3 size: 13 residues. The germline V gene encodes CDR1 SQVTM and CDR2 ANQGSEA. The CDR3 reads CSVDEVGSYEQYF.

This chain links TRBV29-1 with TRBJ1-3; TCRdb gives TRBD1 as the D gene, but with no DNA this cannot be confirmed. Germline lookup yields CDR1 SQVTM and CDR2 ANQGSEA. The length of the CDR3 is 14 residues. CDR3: CSVEDPGAGNTIYF. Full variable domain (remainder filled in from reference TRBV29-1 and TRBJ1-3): SAVISQKPSRDICQRGTSLTIQCQVDSQVTMMFWYRQQPGQSLTLIATANQGSEATYESGFVIDKFPISRPNLTFSTLTVSNMSPEDSSIYLCSVEDPGAGNTIYFGEGSWLTVV.

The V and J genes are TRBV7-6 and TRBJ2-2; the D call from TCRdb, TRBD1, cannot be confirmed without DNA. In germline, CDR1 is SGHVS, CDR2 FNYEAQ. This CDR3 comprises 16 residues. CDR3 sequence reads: CASSSGTGGWTGELFF.

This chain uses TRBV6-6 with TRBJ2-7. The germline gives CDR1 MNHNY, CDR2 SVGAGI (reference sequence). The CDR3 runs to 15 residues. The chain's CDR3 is CASSYKTGSSYEQYF.

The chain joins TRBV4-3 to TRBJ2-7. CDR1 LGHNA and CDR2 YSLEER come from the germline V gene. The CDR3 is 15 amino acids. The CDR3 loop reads CASSQDRQGSYEQYF.

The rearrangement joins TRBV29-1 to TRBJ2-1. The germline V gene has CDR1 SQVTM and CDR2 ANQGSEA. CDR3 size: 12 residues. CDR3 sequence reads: CSVEDQGYEQFF.

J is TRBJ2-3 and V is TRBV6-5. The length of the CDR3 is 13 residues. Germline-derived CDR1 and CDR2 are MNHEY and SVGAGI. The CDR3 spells CASSYSNIDTQYF.

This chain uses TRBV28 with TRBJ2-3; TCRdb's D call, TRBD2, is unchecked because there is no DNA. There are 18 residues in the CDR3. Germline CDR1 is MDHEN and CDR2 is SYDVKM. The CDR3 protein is CASSYDPRTSGGPDTQYF.